This section outlines one TCR beta chain sequence together with its context. Its antigen is still unknown. Positive CCR7 selection of CD45RO-negative cells yielded the naive CD8 cells, and terminally differentiated effector memory CD45RA+ cells were excluded. V gave up 0 bases and J gave up 7 bases, with 20 bases separating them. Germline CDR1 reads GTSNPN; CDR2 reads SVGIG (reference sequence). The CDR3 loop spans 16 amino acids. This record belongs to a study of shared clonotypes between healthy human individuals. Notes on the study in general: The authors expected sequencing depth to affect clonotype sharing among donors.

Authors' data handling: ImmunoSEQ yielded junction-only sequences lacking quality scores, so filtering differed. Generated by immunoSEQ multiplex PCR, the TCRdb table keeps only in-frame clones and is missing some. V, J and clone size are taken as reported in that table, and D and trimming were inferred from the DNA itself. Of roughly 1,800,000 clones listed, over 85% are singletons. Sequencing was carried out using naive CD8+ T cells sorted from blood. The sequence derives from a man aged 18 to 29 in good health. The genes are TRBV30 and TRBJ2-3; unclear D gene. The CDR3 is CAWSVVPLVYSYTQYF. The CDR3 DNA sequence: TGTGCCTGGAGTGTAGTCCCCCTAGTATACTCCTATACGCAGTATTTT.